The sequence of this TCR beta chain was determined in a study of shared clonotypes between healthy human individuals. Each PCR replicate from the sorted subsets contained 200 to 250 ng DNA, which is about 30,000 T cell genomes. Using immunoSEQ multiplex PCR, the repertoire was profiled, and TCRdb retains in-frame clones only, with some absent. The table shows some 1.5 million clones, with around 97% occurring only once. General study findings and limits: Clonotype sharing across donors was expected to vary with sequencing depth. A few donors shared around 5% of their naive CD4 clonotypes. Naive subsets generally exceeded memory subsets in estimated richness.

The CDR3 has 12 amino acids. Trimming pared 0 bases from V and 7 bases from J, leaving 5 bases between. Germline-derived CDR1 and CDR2 are MNHNS and SASEGT. About this clone itself: Its specificity is not known.

The source is a man aged 25-45 years in good health. V is TRBV6-1 and J is TRBJ2-3; D unclear. Sequenced material: naive CD4+ T cells sorted from blood. The subset is: CD45RA+ positively selected. CDR3 bases: TGTGCCAGCAGTGAAGCCGAGAATACGCAGTATTTT. It translates to CASSEAENTQYF.